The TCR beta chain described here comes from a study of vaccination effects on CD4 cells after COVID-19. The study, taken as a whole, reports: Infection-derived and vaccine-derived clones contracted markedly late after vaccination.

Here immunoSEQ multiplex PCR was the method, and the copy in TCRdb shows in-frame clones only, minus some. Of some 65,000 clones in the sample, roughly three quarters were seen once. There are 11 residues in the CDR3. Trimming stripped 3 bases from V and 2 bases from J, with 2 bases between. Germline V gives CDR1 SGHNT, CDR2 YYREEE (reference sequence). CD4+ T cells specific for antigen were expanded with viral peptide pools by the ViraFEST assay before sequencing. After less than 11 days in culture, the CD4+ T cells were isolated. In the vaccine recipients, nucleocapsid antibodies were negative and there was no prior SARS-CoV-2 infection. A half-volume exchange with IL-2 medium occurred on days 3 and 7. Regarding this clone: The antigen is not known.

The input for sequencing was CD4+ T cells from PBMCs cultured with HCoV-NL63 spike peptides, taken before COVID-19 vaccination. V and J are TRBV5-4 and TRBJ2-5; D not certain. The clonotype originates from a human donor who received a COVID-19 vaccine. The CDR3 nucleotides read TGTGCCAGCAGCTCGCAAGAGACCCAGTACTTC. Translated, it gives CASSSQETQYF.